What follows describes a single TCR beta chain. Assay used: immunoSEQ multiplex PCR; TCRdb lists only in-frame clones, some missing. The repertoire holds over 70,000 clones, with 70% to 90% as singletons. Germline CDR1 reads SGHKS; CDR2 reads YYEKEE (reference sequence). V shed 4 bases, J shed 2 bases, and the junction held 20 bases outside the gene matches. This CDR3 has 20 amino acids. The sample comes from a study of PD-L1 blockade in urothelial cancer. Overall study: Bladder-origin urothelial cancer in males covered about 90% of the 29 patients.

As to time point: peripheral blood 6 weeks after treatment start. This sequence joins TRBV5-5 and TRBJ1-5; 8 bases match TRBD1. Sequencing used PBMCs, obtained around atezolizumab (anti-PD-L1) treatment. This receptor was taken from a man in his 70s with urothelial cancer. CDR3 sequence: CASSRPRGPHRKEGNQPQHF. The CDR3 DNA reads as TGTGCCAGCAGCCGGCCCAGGGGGCCCCATCGCAAGGAGGGCAATCAGCCCCAGCATTTT.